The 30 T cell receptor beta chains in this list originate from one sample, sequenced in a study of T cell responses to AZD1222 COVID-19 vaccine. This table comes from immunoSEQ multiplex PCR, and its TCRdb copy is limited to in-frame clones, with some not included. The repertoire holds around 180,000 clones, with almost 95% as singletons. The sequencing used peripheral blood, collected on day 0 of AZD1222 vaccination. Receptors originate from an adult in good health.

V gene TRBV28 combines with J gene TRBJ1-2, with 11 positions matching TRBD1. With 4 bases clipped from V and 14 bases from J, the junction kept 12 bases outside the gene matches. Germline loops: CDR1 MDHEN, CDR2 SYDVKM. This CDR3 comprises 14 residues. The DNA for the CDR3 is TGTGCCAGCAGTTCACGGGGACAGGGGGACACGGGGACCTTC. Amino acid sequence: CASSSRGQGDTGTF.

In this sample, this clone turned up once. In DNA, the CDR3 is TGTGCCACCAGTGATCCCCGGGCCTCTACCTCTGGGGCCAACGTCCTGACTTTC. Translation gives CATSDPRASTSGANVLTF. This chain uses TRBV24-1 with TRBJ2-6; D unresolved. V lost 3 bases and J 0 bases, leaving 14 bases between the germline ends. The V gene's germline CDR1 is KGHDR and CDR2 SFDVKD. The CDR3 has 18 residues.

This chain uses TRBV28 with TRBJ1-2; a possible D gene is TRBD1 (5 bases). V was shortened by 7 bases and J by 3 bases, with 12 bases between the two germline ends. CDR1 and CDR2 (germline): MDHEN, SYDVKM. The CDR3 is 13 residues long. The CDR3 region has the DNA TGTGCCAGCACCCGGGACGTTGACTATGGCTACACCTTC. This encodes CASTRDVDYGYTF.

This sequence joins TRBV28 and TRBJ1-2; possibly TRBD1 for D (6 bases). The CDR3 is 15 amino acids. V was pared by 5 bases and J by 6 bases, with 19 bases between. Germline V CDR1 and CDR2: MDHEN, SYDVKM. The CDR3 coding sequence is TGTGCCAGCAGTCCCCATCGACAGGTGGAAGATGGCTACACCTTC. Its protein is CASSPHRQVEDGYTF.

The chain couples TRBV6-5 to TRBJ1-2; no clear D. Trimming took off 0 bases at V and 1 base at J, with 9 bases between the two ends. The CDR3 is 15 amino acids. Germline values: CDR1 MNHEY, CDR2 SVGAGI. CDR3 nucleotide sequence: TGTGCCAGCAGTTACTCCTTGACCGTTAACTATGGCTACACCTTC. Protein sequence: CASSYSLTVNYGYTF.

This clone was recorded a few times. This chain uses TRBV19 with TRBJ1-2, with 9 nucleotides matching TRBD1. CDR1 LNHDA and CDR2 SQIVND come from the germline V gene (reference sequence). The CDR3 covers 13 residues. V lost 6 bases, J lost 8 bases, and 7 bases stayed unmatched. In nucleotides, the CDR3 is TGTGCCAGTAGCTCACAGGGGGCGGAGGGCTACACCTTC. Translating gives CASSSQGAEGYTF.

The rearrangement joins TRBV6-6 to TRBJ1-5; a possible D gene is TRBD1 (6 bases). The CDR3 runs to 14 residues. Per the germline V gene, CDR1 is MNHNY and CDR2 is SVGAGI (reference sequence). V lost 6 bases and J lost 1, with 10 bases in between. The CDR3 sequence is CASRGTMSNQPQHF. CDR3 bases: TGTGCCAGCAGGGGGACAATGAGCAATCAGCCCCAGCATTTT.

This chain connects TRBV28 to TRBJ2-7; TRBD1 might be the D (6 bases). The V gene lost 4 bases and the J gene lost 3 bases, with 10 bases spanning the gap. The V gene's germline CDR1 is MDHEN and CDR2 SYDVKM. This CDR3 is 13 amino acids long. The CDR3 nucleotides read TGTGCCAGCAGTTCGCGACAGGACTACGAGCAGTACGTC. Translating gives CASSSRQDYEQYV.

V gene TRBV2 combines with J gene TRBJ2-1, with D perhaps assigned TRBD1 or TRBD2 (6 bases each). Trimming left V 1 base short and J 8 bases short, with 12 bases between. Germline V gene sequence: CDR1 SNHLY, CDR2 FYNNEI. The CDR3 runs 14 residues. In DNA, the CDR3 is TGTGCCAGCAGTGAAGGGTCAGGGGACTATGAGCAGTTCTTC. Amino acids: CASSEGSGDYEQFF.

This sequence joins TRBV11-2 and TRBJ1-6; 9 positions agree with TRBD1. The ends lost 1 base at V and 9 bases at J; junction bases unmatched: 10. Germline CDR1 SGHAT, CDR2 FQNNGV. The CDR3 sequence is 17 residues long. The CDR3 nucleotides read TGTGCCAGCAGCTTAGTGGGACAGGGAGCGCCTTCTTCACCCCTCCACTTT. The encoded protein is CASSLVGQGAPSSPLHF.

CDR3 in DNA: TGTGCCAGCTCGCCCTTGACAGCGACCAGGGAAAAACTGTTTTTT. Its protein product is CASSPLTATREKLFF. This chain uses TRBV18 with TRBJ1-4, with D maybe TRBD1 (5 bases). Germline lookup yields CDR1 KGHSH and CDR2 LQKENI. V gave up 6 bases and J gave up 8 bases, with 19 bases separating them. The CDR3 has 15 amino acids. The variable domain in full, with the rest retrieved from reference TRBV18 and TRBJ1-4, is NAGVMQNPRHLVRRRGQEARLRCSPMKGHSHVYWYRQLPEEGLKFMVYLQKENIIDESGMPKERFSAEFPKEGPSILRIQQVVRGDSAAYFCASSPLTATREKLFFGSGTQLSVL.

DNA for the CDR3: TGTGGGACAAGGGGGACAGGCGTGAACACTGAAGCTTTCTTT. This translates into CGTRGTGVNTEAFF. The V and J genes are TRBV28 and TRBJ1-1; 8 bases align to TRBD1. CDR3 length: 14 residues. Germline assignment: CDR1 MDHEN and CDR2 SYDVKM. Drawing the rest from reference TRBV28 and TRBJ1-1, the complete variable domain is DVKVTQSSRYLVKRTGEKVFLECVQDMDHENMFWYRQDPGLGLRLIYFSYDVKMKEKGDIPEGYSVSREKKERFSLILESASTNQTSMYLCGTRGTGVNTEAFFGQGTRLTVV.

The chain employs TRBV9 and TRBJ1-1; 7 bases align to TRBD1. With 4 bases clipped from V and 4 bases from J, the junction kept 16 bases outside the gene matches. The germline gives CDR1 SGDLS, CDR2 YYNGEE. The CDR3 sequence is 17 residues long. The CDR3 here is CASSLGTAYYLGTEAFF. The CDR3 DNA reads as TGTGCCAGCAGCCTAGGGACAGCCTATTACCTAGGCACTGAAGCTTTCTTT.

The V call is TRBV18, the J call TRBJ2-7; TRBD1 might be the D (6 bases). This CDR3 region has 14 residues. The V gene's germline CDR1 is KGHSH and CDR2 LQKENI. The germline V and J ends were trimmed by 3 bases and 5 bases, with 14 bases remaining between them. In DNA, the CDR3 is TGTGCCAGCTCACCTTTGCAGGGGACCGACGAGCAGTACTTC. This translates into CASSPLQGTDEQYF.

The chain employs TRBV6-1 and TRBJ1-4; TRBD1 agrees at 12 bases. Germline assignment: CDR1 MNHNS and CDR2 SASEGT. V was clipped by 4 bases and J by 0 bases; unmatched bases: 3. This CDR3 has 17 amino acids. The CDR3 bases are TGTGCCAGCAGTGCCTGGGACAGGGGGCCAACTAATGAAAAACTGTTTTTT. Its translation: CASSAWDRGPTNEKLFF.

This clone was found once. V usage is TRBV7-2 and J usage is TRBJ1-2; perhaps TRBD1 as D (5 bases). The CDR3 has 12 amino acids. The V end was cut by 8 bases, the J end by 6 bases, with 13 bases between. Per the germline V gene, CDR1 is SGHTA and CDR2 is FQGNSA. The CDR3 loop reads CASGSRGHGYTF. Here the CDR3 DNA reads TGTGCCAGCGGGTCGAGGGGCCATGGCTACACCTTC.

Here the CDR3 reads CATGTGSNTEAFF. The CDR3 DNA reads as TGTGCCACCGGGACAGGGTCGAACACTGAAGCTTTCTTT. The J gene is TRBJ1-1, the V gene TRBV9, with 9 bases aligning to TRBD1. Germline V gene data show CDR1 as SGDLS and CDR2 as YYNGEE. The J segment lost 1 base and the V segment lost 9 bases, leaving 4 bases of the junction unmatched. The CDR3 has 13 amino acids.

This sequence joins TRBV19 and TRBJ1-2; D may be TRBD1 (6 bases). V lost 5 bases and J 0 bases, leaving 13 bases between the germline ends. CDR1 is LNHDA and CDR2 is SQIVND in the germline V gene (reference sequence). This CDR3 is 15 amino acids long. CDR3: CASSSRDITNYGYTF. For the CDR3, the DNA is TGTGCCAGTAGTTCCCGGGACATTACTAACTATGGCTACACCTTC.

V is TRBV7-2 and J is TRBJ1-2; no firm D call. Germline lookup yields CDR1 SGHTA and CDR2 FQGNSA. The CDR3 contains 15 residues. Trimming pared 4 bases from V and 4 bases from J, leaving 16 bases between. The CDR3: CASSSGPGLGYGYTF. The DNA for the CDR3 is TGTGCCAGCAGCTCGGGTCCGGGTCTCGGCTATGGCTACACCTTC.

The genes are TRBV7-9 and TRBJ1-2; 12 bases fit TRBD1. With V trimmed by 5 bases and J by 2 bases, 3 bases remained unmatched. CDR1 is SEHNR and CDR2 is FQNEAQ in the germline V gene (reference sequence). CDR3 length: 15 residues. CDR3 residues: CASSPGTGGNYGYTF. The DNA of the CDR3 is TGTGCCAGCAGCCCGGGGACAGGGGGCAACTATGGCTACACCTTC.

This clone was observed a single time. V and J are TRBV30 and TRBJ1-2; D remains ambiguous. Germline values: CDR1 GTSNPN, CDR2 SVGIG (reference sequence). The CDR3 runs 13 residues. Trimming shortened V by 0 bases and J by 7 bases, and 12 bases separated the two germline ends. CDR3 sequence reads: CAWSVIAGGGYTF. CDR3 bases: TGTGCCTGGAGTGTAATAGCCGGAGGTGGCTACACCTTC.

The rearrangement uses TRBV28 and TRBJ2-1; TRBD1 matches 7 bases. The CDR3 runs to 15 residues. Germline CDR1 reads MDHEN; CDR2 reads SYDVKM. Losses at the gene ends were 5 bases for V and 5 bases for J; bases not matched to a gene: 9. In DNA form, the CDR3 reads TGTGCCAGCAGTCTAACCGGGACAGAGAACAATGAGCAGTTCTTC. Its protein product is CASSLTGTENNEQFF.

Written as DNA, the CDR3 is TGTGCCAGCAGTTCCCCGGGAGATAGAAACAATGAGCAGTTCTTC. This codes for CASSSPGDRNNEQFF. The chain joins TRBV27 to TRBJ2-1, with D perhaps matching TRBD2 (6 bases). Deletions cut 4 bases from V and 5 bases from J, with 15 bases between. The CDR3 length is 15 residues. Per germline, CDR1 MNHEY and CDR2 SMNVEV (reference sequence).

This chain's CDR3 is CASSQKEPSRDFNYGYTF. The CDR3 DNA reads TGTGCCAGCAGCCAAAAAGAGCCTTCCCGGGACTTTAACTATGGCTACACCTTC. This sequence joins TRBV4-2 and TRBJ1-2; D is possibly TRBD1 (5 bases). V shed 2 bases and J shed 1 base, with 20 bases lying between them. The CDR3 spans 18 residues. The germline CDR1 and CDR2 sequences are LGHNA and YNFKEQ.

The chain couples TRBV11-2 to TRBJ2-7; D perhaps matches TRBD2 (5 bases). In germline, CDR1 is SGHAT, CDR2 FQNNGV. The CDR3 length is 16 residues. With 3 bases removed from V and 1 base from J, the gap between germline ends came to 16 bases. The CDR3 here is CASSLGSQSGSYEQYF. The CDR3 DNA sequence: TGTGCCAGCAGCTTGGGTAGCCAGTCGGGATCCTACGAGCAGTACTTC.

The chain combines TRBV11-2 with TRBJ1-6; no clear D gene. The germline CDR1 and CDR2 sequences are SGHAT and FQNNGV. The CDR3 contains 16 residues. Trimming removed 0 bases at V and 10 bases at J, with 16 bases between. The CDR3 loop reads CASSLEEGLKRSPLHF. The CDR3 DNA is TGTGCCAGCAGCTTAGAAGAGGGTTTGAAGCGGTCACCCCTCCACTTT. Combining the CDR3 with reference TRBV11-2 and TRBJ1-6 gives the whole variable domain EAGVAQSPRYKIIEKRQSVAFWCNPISGHATLYWYQQILGQGPKLLIQFQNNGVVDDSQLPKDRFSAERLKGVDSTLKIQPAKLEDSAVYLCASSLEEGLKRSPLHFGNGTRLTVT.

The chain combines TRBV3-1 (or the pseudogene TRBV3-2) with TRBJ1-1, with TRBD1 as a possible D gene (5 bases). The CDR3 sequence is 14 residues long. The germline V gene encodes CDR1 LGHDT and CDR2 YNNKEL (reference sequence). The ends were cut back, 2 bases at V and 4 bases at J, with 11 bases in the middle. CDR3 in amino acids: CASSQQGMFTEAFF. Here the CDR3 DNA reads TGTGCCAGCAGCCAACAGGGTATGTTCACTGAAGCTTTCTTT.

The rearrangement links TRBV6-6 to TRBJ2-7; the match to TRBD2 covers 13 bases. The CDR3 covers 14 residues. The junction had 5 bases not matched to a gene; V was cut back by 7 bases and J by 5 bases. Germline CDR1 is MNHNY and CDR2 is SVGAGI (reference sequence). CDR3 nucleotide sequence: TGTGCCAGCATTCAACTAGCGGGAGGGGACGAGCAGTACTTC. Protein product: CASIQLAGGDEQYF.

This sequence joins TRBV4-3 and TRBJ2-1, with 7 nucleotides matching TRBD2. J gave up 4 bases and V 0 bases, and 15 bases lay outside the gene matches. The CDR3 runs 19 residues. Per the germline V gene, CDR1 is LGHNA and CDR2 is YSLEER. CDR3 protein: CASSQEPIGEAGEYNEQFF. CDR3 bases: TGCGCCAGCAGCCAAGAGCCCATCGGAGAGGCGGGGGAGTACAATGAGCAGTTCTTC.

Turning to this clone: The sample contains more than one DNA sequence encoding this CDR3. The chain recombines TRBV30 with TRBJ2-7; D is undetermined. The CDR3 is made up of 11 amino acids. The germline gives CDR1 GTSNPN, CDR2 SVGIG (reference sequence). V lost 0 bases, J lost 5 bases, and 5 bases lay in between. CDR3 residues: CAWSVWDEQYF. CDR3 DNA: TGTGCCTGGAGTGTGTGGGACGAGCAGTACTTC.